This T cell receptor (beta chain) originates from a study of cytomegalovirus exposure and HLA in healthy donors. The germline gives CDR1 SGHTA, CDR2 FQGNSA. The CDR3 is made up of 15 amino acids. Trimming left V 5 bases short and J 0 bases short, with 11 bases between. In the PCR, 60 Vbeta and 13 Jbeta primers were used. The assay was immunoSEQ multiplex PCR, and TCRdb's table has in-frame clones only and misses some. The data contain around 240,000 clones, roughly 80% of them singletons. Study-level results: Across donors, presence/absence analyses took sequencing depth to be roughly uniform. A missense variant in DCLRE1C was later tied to TCR beta V- and J-gene trimming.

A note on this clone: Its antigen is unidentified.

The gene calls are TRBV7-2 and TRBJ1-3, with TRBD1 as a possible D gene (5 bases). The sequence was collected from a woman in her thirties or forties in good health and CMV-seropositive. The sequencing input was PBMCs. The CDR3 DNA is TGTGCCAGCAGCCCGGGACTGTACTCTGGAAACACCATATATTTT. Its protein product is CASSPGLYSGNTIYF.